Below are 18 T cell receptor beta chains sequenced from a single sample in a study of blood T cell repertoires in COVID-19. TCRdb keeps only in-frame clones here, not all; method: immunoSEQ multiplex PCR. The table includes about 210,000 clones, approximately 91% detected once. Sequencing was done on a sample of peripheral blood. These receptors all come from a man aged 35 to 55 with acute or convalescent COVID-19.

The chain joins TRBV5-8 to TRBJ2-1; 7 positions match TRBD2. V shed 1 base and J 3 bases; nucleotides not matched to a gene: 1. CDR3 size: 14 residues. CDR1 is SGHTS and CDR2 is YDEGEE in the germline V gene. DNA for the CDR3: TGTGCCAGCAGCTTGCCTAGCGGCTACAATGAGCAGTTCTTC. It is translated as CASSLPSGYNEQFF.

The V and J genes are TRBV19 and TRBJ2-1; D gene uncertain. The V and J ends lost 5 bases and 7 bases respectively, with 12 bases between them. This CDR3 is 13 amino acids long. CDR1 is LNHDA, CDR2 SQIVND, per germline (reference sequence). DNA for the CDR3: TGTGCCAGTAGTCAGACTCCGGCAAATGAGCAGTTCTTC. Its protein is CASSQTPANEQFF.

The DNA of the CDR3 is TGTGCCAGCAGCGTCGGACAGGGGGCGAAGCCGTACAATGAGCAGTTCTTC. As protein: CASSVGQGAKPYNEQFF. The rearrangement joins TRBV7-8 to TRBJ2-1; the match to TRBD1 covers 11 bases. The germline V gene has CDR1 SGHVS and CDR2 FQNEAQ. J was trimmed by 4 bases and V by 5 bases; bases with no gene match: 10. The CDR3 totals 17 residues.

The chain combines TRBV19 with TRBJ2-7; 7 bases are shared with TRBD2. This CDR3 is built from 14 residues. Trimming cost V 1 base and J 5 bases; bases outside gene matches: 5. CDR1 and CDR2 (germline): LNHDA, SQIVND (reference sequence). This CDR3 is CASSIGGRANEQYF. The CDR3 nucleotides read TGTGCCAGTAGTATAGGTGGGAGGGCCAACGAGCAGTACTTC.

This chain connects TRBV6-2 or TRBV6-3 to TRBJ1-5, with 8 positions matching TRBD1. Trimming removed 1 base from V and 7 bases from J; junction bases left unmatched: 3. The CDR3 loop spans 14 amino acids. Looked up from germline, CDR1 is MNHEY and CDR2 is SVGEGT. The CDR3 DNA sequence: TGTGCCAGCAGTTACTTGACAGGGGACCAGCCCCAGCATTTT. This codes for CASSYLTGDQPQHF.

This clone was found once. The chain recombines TRBV2 with TRBJ2-3; 7 bases are a match to TRBD2. This CDR3 is 15 amino acids long. Germline lookup yields CDR1 SNHLY and CDR2 FYNNEI. V trimming: 7 bases; J trimming: 3 bases; junction bases outside the gene matches: 10. The CDR3, as DNA: TGTGCCAGCACCGGGCCCCGACTAGCTACAGATACGCAGTATTTT. Its translation: CASTGPRLATDTQYF.

The V and J genes are TRBV6-1 and TRBJ1-1, with D unclear. Trimming stripped 4 bases from V and 0 bases from J, with 15 bases between. The CDR3 is 16 amino acids. Germline V lookup: CDR1 MNHNS, CDR2 SASEGT. CDR3 in DNA: TGTGCCAGCAGTGGACGAAGCCCGCGGATGAACACTGAAGCTTTCTTT. This encodes CASSGRSPRMNTEAFF.

The V gene is TRBV7-3, the J gene TRBJ1-3; unclear D gene. Trimming pared 7 bases from V and 0 bases from J, leaving 10 bases between. In germline, CDR1 is SGHTA, CDR2 FQGTGA. The CDR3 extends over 14 amino acids. The CDR3 loop is CASIPCSSGNTIYF. As DNA, the CDR3 is TGTGCCAGCATCCCTTGCAGCTCTGGAAACACCATATATTTT.

The chain carries TRBV5-1 and TRBJ2-3; 9 positions agree with TRBD1. The CDR3 covers 15 residues. The germline V gene has CDR1 SGHRS and CDR2 YFSETQ. With V trimmed by 3 bases and J by 5 bases, 7 bases remained unmatched. The CDR3 loop reads CASSWRQGVRDTQYF. CDR3 coding DNA: TGCGCCAGCAGCTGGAGACAGGGGGTAAGAGATACGCAGTATTTT.

V is TRBV21-1 and J is TRBJ1-1; the table assigns TRBD1, which was not confirmed against the DNA. TRBV21-1 corresponds to a pseudogene. CDR3 length: 14 residues. CDR3 in amino acids: CASTKQGLNTEAFF. In DNA, the CDR3 is TGTGCCAGCACCAAACAGGGTCTCAACACTGAAGCTTTCTTT.

CDR3 in DNA: TGTGCCAGCAGCCAAGAGGACAGCTCTGGGGCCAACGTCCTGACTTTC. Protein sequence: CASSQEDSSGANVLTF. The chain joins TRBV4-2 to TRBJ2-6; maybe TRBD1 (6 bases). The CDR3 contains 16 residues. Germline assignment: CDR1 LGHNA and CDR2 YNFKEQ. V was trimmed by 0 bases and J by 0 bases, leaving 6 bases between them.

The chain has TRBV6-2 or TRBV6-3 and TRBJ2-4, with D perhaps TRBD1 (8 bases). The length of the CDR3 is 15 residues. The ends were cut back, 2 bases at V and 8 bases at J, with 16 bases in the middle. Germline V gene data show CDR1 as MNHEY and CDR2 as SVGEGT. Here the CDR3 DNA reads TGTGCCAGCAGTTACAACCTACAGGGGGGGGACATTCAGTACTTC. Encoded protein: CASSYNLQGGDIQYF.

V and J are TRBV5-1 and TRBJ2-7; TRBD1 agrees at 9 bases. The CDR3 runs 14 residues. CDR1 is SGHRS and CDR2 is YFSETQ in the germline V gene. V shed 4 bases and J 5 bases; nucleotides not matched to a gene: 7. The CDR3 region is CASSRGTGWDEQYF. The CDR3 DNA is TGCGCCAGCAGCCGCGGGACAGGGTGGGACGAGCAGTACTTC.

This chain joins TRBV2 and TRBJ1-3; D is undetermined. V lost 2 bases and J lost 1, with 6 bases in between. The CDR3 is 14 amino acids. Germline V CDR1 and CDR2: SNHLY, FYNNEI. CDR3 coding DNA: TGTGCCAGCAGTGAAACCCGGTCTGGAAACACCATATATTTT. As protein: CASSETRSGNTIYF.

As for this clone: One junction end disagrees with the germline gene, perhaps due to a read error. This rearrangement joins TRBV6-5 to TRBJ2-4, with 8 bases identical to TRBD2. This CDR3 region has 14 residues. CDR1 MNHEY and CDR2 SVGAGI come from the germline V gene. CDR3 DNA: TGTGCCAGCACTTACACCCGGGGGGGAACCATTCAGTACTTC. This codes for CASTYTRGGTIQYF.

The rearrangement joins TRBV10-2 to TRBJ2-5, with 10 positions matching TRBD2. CDR3 length: 17 residues. Germline lookup yields CDR1 WSHSY and CDR2 SAAADI. The trim removed 6 bases at V and 2 bases at J, leaving 12 bases unmatched. The CDR3 spells CASRLTSGVGIQETQYF. Here the CDR3 DNA reads TGCGCCAGCAGGCTCACTAGCGGGGTAGGAATACAAGAGACCCAGTACTTC.

V is TRBV5-1 and J is TRBJ2-7; 9 bases match TRBD1. Germline V gives CDR1 SGHRS, CDR2 YFSETQ. V dropped 0 bases and J dropped 3; count of bases not matched to a gene: 10. This CDR3 region has 17 residues. CDR3 in amino acids: CASSLEGRTGVFYEQYF. The CDR3 bases are TGCGCCAGCAGCTTGGAGGGCCGGACAGGGGTTTTCTACGAGCAGTACTTC.

The gene calls are TRBV7-3 and TRBJ2-6, with 8 nucleotides matching TRBD1. Germline V lookup: CDR1 SGHTA, CDR2 FQGTGA. This CDR3 region has 17 residues. V lost 1 base and J lost 0; bases outside the gene matches: 2. CDR3 nucleotides: TGTGCCAGCAGCTTAAGCGGGACAGGCTCTGGGGCCAACGTCCTGACTTTC. Translated, it gives CASSLSGTGSGANVLTF.